This TCR beta chain derives from a study of T cells in Graves' hyperthyroidism and ophthalmopathy. Patients aged 18 to 65 with hyperthyroidism were newly diagnosed, with duration under 2 months. Before ophthalmopathy appeared, progressors gave blood at initial hyperthyroidism diagnosis. Out of over 7.5 ml of fresh peripheral blood came the PBMCs. In regard to this clonotype: Its antigen remains unknown.

Study results and limitations: With a median lead of 6.5 months before onset, the model predicted ophthalmopathy.

TCR beta CDR3 regions were amplified from RNA. In the first-round RT-PCR of the TCR CDR3, the HTBI primer set was used. A single record per CDR3 protein comes from TCRdb applying MiXCR to the multiplex PCR reads. The sample lists around 380,000 distinct CDR3 sequences, about 13% seen once, with around 20% in the top ten. There are 17 residues in the CDR3. CDR1 is MNHNS and CDR2 is SASEGT in the germline V gene. V dropped 5 bases and J dropped 0 bases, with 17 bases sitting between them. The clonotype originates from a young man with Graves' hyperthyroidism that later progressed to Graves' ophthalmopathy. The chain uses TRBV6-1 and TRBJ1-5, with D maybe TRBD1 (6 bases). Source material: blood. The CDR3 sequence is CASSSQGSGYSNQPQHF. The CDR3 DNA follows: TGTGCCAGCAGTTCACAGGGTTCAGGGTATAGCAATCAGCCCCAGCATTTT.